This entry lists 22 T cell receptor beta chains sequenced from one sample in a study of blood T cell repertoires in COVID-19. Clones were read by immunoSEQ multiplex PCR, and TCRdb kept only the in-frame ones, dropping some. Seen here are roughly 63,000 clones, 85% to 90% observed once, and the top ten hold under 3%. Source material: peripheral blood. These TCRs come from a man aged 50 to 60 with acute or convalescent COVID-19.

CDR3 loop: CASKAGGPYNEQFF. The CDR3 DNA follows: TGTGCCAGCAAAGCAGGGGGCCCCTACAATGAGCAGTTCTTC. The gene calls are TRBV7-2 and TRBJ2-1, with 8 bases that match TRBD1. Per germline, CDR1 SGHTA and CDR2 FQGNSA. The length of the CDR3 is 14 residues. Germline trimming cut 7 bases from V and 2 bases from J; bases unmatched to any gene: 4.

This CDR3 is CASGLMTGVEQFF. CDR3 DNA: TGTGCTAGTGGTTTAATGACAGGGGTTGAGCAGTTCTTC. V usage is TRBV12-5 and J usage is TRBJ2-1, with 8 bases fitting TRBD1. After removal of 3 bases from V and 9 bases from J, the junction contained 4 bases not matched to a gene. The CDR3 has 13 residues. The germline gives CDR1 LGHNT, CDR2 FRNRAP.

The CDR3 nucleotides are TGTGCCAGCAGTTCCCCGGGACTGGGGGTCTCCTACGAGCAGTACGTC. Its protein product is CASSSPGLGVSYEQYV. The genes are TRBV6-2 or TRBV6-3 and TRBJ2-7; the D gene is possibly TRBD2 (6 bases). The V gene lost 4 bases and the J gene lost 0 bases, with 16 bases spanning the gap. The germline gives CDR1 MNHEY, CDR2 SVGEGT. CDR3 length equals 16 residues.

V gene TRBV3-1 (or the pseudogene TRBV3-2) combines with J gene TRBJ1-2, with TRBD1 as a possible D gene (6 bases). This CDR3 spans 14 amino acids. CDR1 is LGHDT and CDR2 is YNNKEL in the germline V gene (reference sequence). The V gene lost 3 bases and the J gene lost 8 bases, with 16 bases spanning the gap. The CDR3 region has the DNA TGTGCCAGCAGCCAGGAACAGGGAGTTGGGGGCTACACCTTC. The encoded protein is CASSQEQGVGGYTF.

This clone is termed medium-sized. The chain has TRBV25-1 and TRBJ2-3, with 9 nucleotides matching TRBD1. With V trimmed by 7 bases and J by 0 bases, 5 bases remained unmatched. Germline V gives CDR1 MGHDK, CDR2 SYGVNS. This CDR3 comprises 15 residues. The CDR3 loop reads CASISGTGSTDTQYF. CDR3 DNA sequence: TGTGCCAGCATTTCCGGGACAGGGAGCACAGATACGCAGTATTTT.

This sequence joins TRBV4-2 and TRBJ1-3; maybe TRBD1 (5 bases). Germline loops: CDR1 LGHNA, CDR2 YNFKEQ. Between the trimmed V and J ends, which lost 1 base and 2 bases, there was a span of 15 bases. The CDR3 is made up of 17 amino acids. CDR3 amino acids: CASSQVWYGGTGNTIYF. CDR3 nucleotides: TGTGCCAGCAGCCAAGTTTGGTACGGGGGAACTGGAAACACCATATATTTT.

The chain couples TRBV19 to TRBJ2-5; 7 nucleotides line up with TRBD2. The CDR3 sequence is 15 residues long. Germline lookup yields CDR1 LNHDA and CDR2 SQIVND (reference sequence). V shed 5 bases and J 4 bases; nucleotides not matched to a gene: 10. CDR3 DNA: TGTGCCAGTAGTCCCCGCGGACTAGTTGGAGAGACCCAGTACTTC. This encodes CASSPRGLVGETQYF. The full variable domain, completed using reference TRBV19 and TRBJ2-5, is DGGITQSPKYLFRKEGQNVTLSCEQNLNHDAMYWYRQDPGQGLRLIYYSQIVNDFQKGDIAEGYSVSREKKESFPLTVTSAQKNPTAFYLCASSPRGLVGETQYFGPGTRLLVL.

The rearrangement links TRBV30 to TRBJ1-6; maybe TRBD1 (5 bases). Germline values: CDR1 GTSNPN, CDR2 SVGIG (reference sequence). Deletions cut 2 bases from V and 7 bases from J, with 15 bases between. CDR3 length: 15 residues. The CDR3 region has the DNA TGTGCCTGGAGTACAAGGGGCATCGCAAATTCACCCCTCCACTTT. Its translation is CAWSTRGIANSPLHF. The entire variable domain, with the rest obtained from reference TRBV30 and TRBJ1-6, is as follows: SQTIHQWPATLVQPVGSPLSLECTVEGTSNPNLYWYRQAAGRGLQLLFYSVGIGQISSEVPQNLSASRPQDRQFILSSKKLLLSDSGFYLCAWSTRGIANSPLHFGNGTRLTVT.

The chain recombines TRBV13 with TRBJ2-2; 11 bases match TRBD2. Trimming at V came to 5 bases and at J to 4 bases, leaving 6 bases not matched to a gene. This CDR3 is 16 amino acids long. Germline V lookup: CDR1 PRHDT, CDR2 FYEKMQ (reference sequence). Here the CDR3 DNA reads TGTGCCAGCAGCCGTGGACTAGCGGGTTTCACCGGGGAGCTGTTTTTT. Encoded protein: CASSRGLAGFTGELFF.

CDR3 DNA: TGTGCCAGCGGGATCAGGGGGCTAGGGTCACCCCTCCACTTT. Residues: CASGIRGLGSPLHF. This chain connects TRBV3-1 (or the pseudogene TRBV3-2) to TRBJ1-6; TRBD1 aligns across 8 bases. Germline CDR1 reads LGHDT; CDR2 reads YNNKEL (reference sequence). Unmatched junction bases numbered 10, after V lost 8 bases and J lost 10 bases. The CDR3 runs 14 residues.

CDR3 DNA: TGTGCCAGCAGTGAATTTCGGGACAGGGCTTCCGGGGAGCTGTTTTTT. As protein: CASSEFRDRASGELFF. This chain uses TRBV6-1 with TRBJ2-2; the match to TRBD1 covers 9 bases. V lost 2 bases and J lost 6; bases outside the gene matches: 7. The V gene's germline CDR1 is MNHNS and CDR2 SASEGT. This CDR3 has 16 residues.

V and J are TRBV28 and TRBJ1-1; 8 bases map to TRBD1. The CDR3 contains 13 residues. Germline CDR1 reads MDHEN; CDR2 reads SYDVKM. The junction had 6 bases not matched to a gene; V was cut back by 7 bases and J by 5 bases. The CDR3 reads CASKSGGQTEAFF. CDR3 in DNA: TGTGCCAGCAAGTCAGGGGGCCAGACTGAAGCTTTCTTT.

The genes are TRBV27 and TRBJ2-3, with a tentative D call TRBD1 (5 bases). The CDR3 is 13 residues long. Germline-derived CDR1 and CDR2 are MNHEY and SMNVEV (reference sequence). Trimming pared 3 bases from V and 3 bases from J, leaving 7 bases between. The CDR3 is CASSFQGTDTQYF. The CDR3 bases are TGTGCCAGCAGTTTCCAGGGTACAGATACGCAGTATTTT.

The chain carries TRBV5-1 and TRBJ2-7; 7 bases are a match to TRBD1. The CDR3 runs to 13 residues. The junction had 4 bases not matched to a gene; V was cut back by 1 base and J by 6 bases. Per germline, CDR1 SGHRS and CDR2 YFSETQ. In DNA, the CDR3 is TGCGCCAGCAGCTTGTTGACAGGGCTCGAGCAGTACGTC. It specifies CASSLLTGLEQYV.

The rearrangement joins TRBV12-5 to TRBJ2-4; tentative D call: TRBD1 (5 bases). V was pared by 0 bases and J by 0 bases, with 15 bases between. Germline CDR1 is LGHNT and CDR2 is FRNRAP. This CDR3 region has 18 residues. CDR3 sequence reads: CASGLVTERRVAKNIQYF. CDR3 DNA sequence: TGTGCTAGTGGTTTGGTGACAGAGAGACGCGTAGCCAAAAACATTCAGTACTTC.

The chain combines TRBV30 with TRBJ1-2, with TRBD1 matching over 8 bases. CDR3 length: 15 residues. Germline V lookup: CDR1 GTSNPN, CDR2 SVGIG (reference sequence). V shed 3 bases and J 8 bases; nucleotides not matched to a gene: 14. The CDR3 region is CAWRGSAGGDVGYTF. DNA for the CDR3: TGTGCCTGGAGAGGTTCTGCAGGGGGCGATGTAGGCTACACCTTC.

This clone was found once. This chain uses TRBV7-9 with TRBJ2-1; 7 bases agree with TRBD1. CDR3 length: 15 residues. Trimming at V came to 5 bases and at J to 6 bases, leaving 10 bases not matched to a gene. Germline CDR1 is SEHNR and CDR2 is FQNEAQ (reference sequence). The CDR3 sequence is CASSPKLRQGNEQFF. In nucleotides, the CDR3 is TGTGCCAGCAGCCCTAAACTCCGACAGGGCAATGAGCAGTTCTTC.

The J gene is TRBJ2-2, the V gene TRBV11-3; maybe TRBD2 (7 bases). The length of the CDR3 is 16 residues. The germline V gene has CDR1 SGHNT and CDR2 YENEEA. The V and J ends lost 5 bases and 6 bases respectively, with 19 bases between them. CDR3 in amino acids: CASSAGAGQKAGELFF. The CDR3 DNA follows: TGTGCCAGCAGCGCGGGGGCAGGACAAAAGGCCGGGGAGCTGTTTTTT. Variable domain in full (rest from reference TRBV11-3 and TRBJ2-2): EAGVVQSPRYKIIEKKQPVAFWCNPISGHNTLYWYLQNLGQGPELLIRYENEEAVDDSQLPKDRFSAERLKGVDSTLKIQPAELGDSAVYLCASSAGAGQKAGELFFGEGSRLTVL.

The chain carries TRBV7-9 and TRBJ2-3; 9 positions agree with TRBD1. Germline assignment: CDR1 SEHNR and CDR2 FQNEAQ (reference sequence). The CDR3 consists of 15 residues. The V and J ends lost 9 bases and 0 bases, in that order; junction bases with no gene match: 7. The CDR3 DNA follows: TGTGCCAGTCACAGGGGGCTCCTTAGCACAGATACGCAGTATTTT. Translation: CASHRGLLSTDTQYF.

The J gene is TRBJ2-1, the V gene TRBV11-2; 10 bases fit TRBD2. Unmatched junction bases numbered 0, after V lost 1 base and J lost 0 bases. Germline V gene data show CDR1 as SGHAT and CDR2 as FQNNGV. The CDR3 has 16 amino acids. CDR3 sequence (DNA): TGTGCCAGCAGCTTAGCTAGCGGGAGCTCCTACAATGAGCAGTTCTTC. It encodes CASSLASGSSYNEQFF.

The V call is TRBV6-5, the J call TRBJ2-1; 10 bases are a match to TRBD1. Germline V gene sequence: CDR1 MNHEY, CDR2 SVGAGI. The CDR3 contains 15 residues. Trimming cost V 5 bases and J 3 bases; bases outside gene matches: 4. This CDR3 is CASSPDRGNYNEQFF. Here the CDR3 DNA reads TGTGCCAGCAGTCCGGACAGGGGGAACTACAATGAGCAGTTCTTC.

V usage is TRBV7-2 and J usage is TRBJ1-4, with TRBD1 identical over 8 bases. CDR1 and CDR2 (germline): SGHTA, FQGNSA. The length of the CDR3 is 15 residues. Losses at the gene ends were 1 base for V and 5 bases for J; bases not matched to a gene: 3. In DNA, the CDR3 is TGTGCCAGCAGCTTAGACAGGGGGAGGAATGAAAAACTGTTTTTT. This translates into CASSLDRGRNEKLFF.